This TCR beta chain was recorded in a study of T cell repertoires in cytomegalovirus infection. This clonotype was counted only a few times. Its antigen remains unidentified. Each CDR3 protein is one row after TCRdb ran MiXCR on the reads. The data contain approximately 730,000 distinct CDR3 sequences, roughly a third of them singletons. This CDR3 comprises 12 residues. The V end was cut by 9 bases, the J end by 2 bases, with 11 bases between. CDR1 and CDR2 (germline): SGHNT, YYREEE (reference sequence). The V and J genes are TRBV5-4 and TRBJ1-2; no definite D call. This receptor was taken from a human donor in good health (CMV status not recorded). Some clones in this sample may be carry-over from other donors' samples. The source was cultured PBMCs, collected from culture after CMV antigen stimulation. In nucleotides, the CDR3 is TGTGCCATTGGAGAGGGCAACTATGGCTACACCTTC. Amino acid sequence: CAIGEGNYGYTF. Filled out from reference TRBV5-4 and TRBJ1-2, the complete variable domain reads ETGVTQSPTHLIKTRGQQVTLRCSSQSGHNTVSWYQQALGQGPQFIFQYYREEENGRGNFPPRFSGLQFPNYSSELNVNALELDDSALYLCAIGEGNYGYTFGSGTRLTVV.